This TCR beta chain was sequenced in a study of CD8+ T cells in alopecia areata. Study summary: Twice a day, 5 to 10 mg of oral tofacitinib was administered to treated patients.

Following extraction, RNA underwent reverse transcription to cDNA, which served as the sequencing template. Libraries were prepared by immunoSEQ multiplex PCR; TCRdb keeps only in-frame clonotypes and omits some of them. Among some 110,000 clones listed, approximately 38% were seen once. The V end lost 0 bases, the J end lost 8 bases, and 16 bases lay between the germline ends. From germline, CDR1 is MNHNS and CDR2 SASEGT. The CDR3 contains 15 residues. V is TRBV6-1 and J is TRBJ1-2; D is unclear. The sample was CD4+ T cells sorted from blood. This receptor was obtained from a human donor with alopecia areata. CDR3 in DNA: TGTGCCAGCAGTGAAGCGGTTCGGGATCGTGGAGGCTACACCTTC. Its translation: CASSEAVRDRGGYTF.